Below are 10 T cell receptor beta chains sequenced from a single sample in a study of shared clonotypes between healthy human individuals. The data were produced by immunoSEQ multiplex PCR, yet TCRdb's version contains in-frame clones alone and is incomplete. The sample contains more than 1,200,000 clones, 98% of which appear only once. Sequenced: naive CD4+ T cells sorted from blood. Subset meaning: CD45RA+ positively selected. The receptors were sampled from a man aged 30 to 39 in good health.

This chain uses TRBV6-1 with TRBJ1-2, with a tentative D call TRBD1 (6 bases). Germline V CDR1 and CDR2: MNHNS, SASEGT. V was cut by 7 bases and J by 2 bases, with 8 bases left in between. This CDR3 comprises 12 residues. Here the CDR3 DNA reads TGTGCCAGCAACAGGGAAAACTATGGCTACACCTTC. Protein product: CASNRENYGYTF.

The genes are TRBV7-6 and TRBJ1-2; 7 nucleotides agree with TRBD1. V lost 5 bases to trimming and J lost 5 bases; unmatched junction nucleotides: 17. The CDR3 contains 17 residues. Germline CDR1 SGHVS, CDR2 FNYEAQ. The CDR3 DNA reads as TGTGCCAGCAGCCTCCCAGGGGGGGCAGCCCAAGCGTATGGCTACACCTTC. Amino acid sequence: CASSLPGGAAQAYGYTF.

The rearrangement uses TRBV11-2 and TRBJ2-1; D not certain. V was shortened by 1 base and J by 10 bases, with 8 bases between the two germline ends. This CDR3 comprises 12 residues. CDR1 is SGHAT and CDR2 is FQNNGV in the germline V gene. CDR3 region: CASSLGIREQFF. The CDR3 nucleotides are TGTGCCAGCAGCTTAGGGATAAGAGAGCAGTTCTTC.

The chain uses TRBV5-1 and TRBJ1-2, with D unresolved. Trimming removed 4 bases from V and 2 bases from J, with 18 bases in between. The CDR3 extends over 16 amino acids. The germline V gene encodes CDR1 SGHRS and CDR2 YFSETQ. The CDR3 nucleotides read TGCGCCAGCAGCCCGGAACTTCAAGACCGAAACTATGGCTACACCTTC. Protein product: CASSPELQDRNYGYTF.

As regards this clone: Other nucleotide sequences from this sample produce the same CDR3. This chain links TRBV15 with TRBJ1-5; 9 bases line up with TRBD1. Germline V lookup: CDR1 LNHNV, CDR2 YYDKDF (reference sequence). The CDR3 is 15 amino acids. J gave up 5 bases and V 3 bases, and 5 bases lay outside the gene matches. The CDR3 loop reads CATSRGDREDQPQHF. The CDR3 DNA is TGTGCCACCAGCAGGGGGGACAGGGAGGATCAGCCCCAGCATTTT.

V and J are TRBV7-9 and TRBJ1-5; D not certain. The CDR3 has 14 residues. V dropped 6 bases and J dropped 5 bases, with 14 bases sitting between them. Germline V lookup: CDR1 SEHNR, CDR2 FQNEAQ (reference sequence). The CDR3 DNA reads as TGTGCCAGCAGTCAATCTAGTTTCGATCAGCCCCAGCATTTT. It specifies CASSQSSFDQPQHF.

This clone was detected only once. The chain carries TRBV6-1 and TRBJ2-3; D might be TRBD1 or TRBD2, each matching 5 bases. Germline V CDR1 and CDR2: MNHNS, SASEGT. This CDR3 is built from 12 residues. V was trimmed by 5 bases and J by 11 bases, leaving 14 bases between them. The CDR3 region has the DNA TGTGCCAGCAGTATCCGGGACGTAGGGCAGTATTTT. It encodes CASSIRDVGQYF.

The V call is TRBV20-1, the J call TRBJ2-4; possibly TRBD1 for D (6 bases). Trimming stripped 6 bases from V and 8 bases from J, with 11 bases between. CDR1 is DFQATT and CDR2 is SNEGSKA in the germline V gene (reference sequence). CDR3 size: 11 residues. The CDR3 here is CSAPSGDIQYF. The CDR3 region has the DNA TGCAGTGCACCCTCAGGGGACATTCAGTACTTC.

This clone was recorded once. V gene TRBV10-3 combines with J gene TRBJ2-7, with D perhaps matching TRBD2 (5 bases). V shed 0 bases and J shed 6 bases, with 15 bases lying between them. Germline V CDR1 and CDR2: ENHRY, SYGVKD. The CDR3 runs 15 residues. The CDR3: CAISESRQDGGEQYF. In DNA form, the CDR3 reads TGTGCCATCAGTGAGTCGAGGCAGGATGGAGGCGAGCAGTACTTC.

The J gene is TRBJ2-6, the V gene TRBV10-3; 7 bases agree with TRBD1. There are 17 residues in the CDR3. The ends lost 3 bases at V and 4 bases at J; junction bases unmatched: 9. Germline CDR1 and CDR2: ENHRY and SYGVKD. CDR3 protein: CAISDMDRWNGANVLTF. For the CDR3, the DNA is TGTGCCATCAGTGATATGGACAGGTGGAACGGGGCCAACGTCCTGACTTTC.